These 19 T cell receptor beta chains share one sample of origin, sequenced in a study of T cell clonality in common variable immunodeficiency. No antigens are known for them. Assay used: immunoSEQ multiplex PCR; TCRdb lists only in-frame clones, some missing. Observed are 16,000 or so clones, no singletons, with the top ten taking 13% to 15%. Study outcomes and limitations: Fewer deletions and N-nucleotide insertions were reportedly seen in common variable immunodeficiency TCR beta sequences.

The sequenced sample was peripheral blood mononuclear cells. The receptors derive from a human donor with common variable immunodeficiency.

This clone was observed a handful of times. The CDR3 protein is CASSPTGTGNQPQHF. The sequenced part of the CDR3 DNA is TGTGCCAGCTCGCCCACGGGGACAGGCAATCAGCCC. The rearrangement uses TRBV18 and TRBJ1-5, with 7 nucleotides matching TRBD1. From the germline J gene comes the end of the CDR3, since the read stops 3 residues before it. Germline assignment: CDR1 KGHSH and CDR2 LQKENI. Trimming removed 6 bases from V and 2 bases from J; junction bases left unmatched: 7. The CDR3 consists of 15 residues.

This clone has at least ten counts. The CDR3 is cut off 3 residues early in the read; its end comes from the germline J gene. V is TRBV28 and J is TRBJ2-7, with a weak D call TRBD1 (6 bases). CDR1 and CDR2 from the germline V gene are MDHEN and SYDVKM. V was shortened by 8 bases and J by 6 bases, with 20 bases between the two germline ends. The CDR3 totals 14 residues. CDR3 sequence: CASGAGVVRGEQYF. Partial CDR3 DNA: TGTGCCAGCGGAGCAGGGGTCGTTAGGGGCGAG.

This clone has a count of ten or more. Sequencing ends 3 residues short of the CDR3 end; the germline J gene provides the rest. This chain connects TRBV20-1 to TRBJ2-3, with a weak D call TRBD2 (5 bases). The CDR3 spans 17 residues. Trimming removed 4 bases from V and 2 bases from J, with 22 bases in between. CDR1 is DFQATT, CDR2 SNEGSKA, per germline (reference sequence). The covered CDR3 bases are TGCAGTGCTACCCCCGGGGTGGGCCAGGAGATCACAGATACG. This encodes CSATPGVGQEITDT. The CDR3 in full is CSATPGVGQEITDTQYF.

This clone turned up a few times. Here the CDR3 reads CASSQGARETQYF. The sequenced CDR3 bases are TGTGCCAGTAGTCAGGGGGCACGAGAGACC. This sequence joins TRBV19 and TRBJ2-5, with 8 bases aligning to TRBD1. The missing CDR3 end, 3 residues past where the read stops, is filled in from the germline J gene. The CDR3 is made up of 13 amino acids. V trimming: 5 bases; J trimming: 4 bases; junction bases outside the gene matches: 3. Germline loops: CDR1 LNHDA, CDR2 SQIVND (reference sequence).

This clone was found a few times. The sequence runs out 3 residues before the end of the CDR3; the remainder is reconstructed from the germline J gene. The V gene is TRBV2, the J gene TRBJ1-5, with 7 bases that match TRBD1. The CDR3 is 13 amino acids. The junction had 6 bases not matched to a gene; V was cut back by 6 bases and J by 7 bases. Germline-derived CDR1 and CDR2 are SNHLY and FYNNEI. The sequenced part of the CDR3 DNA is TGTGCCAGCAGCACACAGGGGTTCCAGCCC. It yields the protein CASSTQGFQP. In full, the CDR3 reads CASSTQGFQPQHF.

On this clone itself: From the germline J gene comes the end of the CDR3, since the read stops 3 residues before it. This chain joins TRBV7-2 and TRBJ1-2; D might be TRBD1 (5 bases). Germline lookup yields CDR1 SGHTA and CDR2 FQGNSA. The CDR3 covers 11 residues. V was cut by 3 bases and J by 7 bases, with 6 bases left in between. Incomplete CDR3 DNA: TGTGCCAGCAGCTTCACAGGTGGC. Protein product: CASSFTGG. The full CDR3 is CASSFTGGYTF.

This clone was seen only a few times. The read halts 3 residues ahead of the CDR3 end, with the missing end drawn from the germline J gene. The chain couples TRBV6-1 to TRBJ2-7; maybe TRBD1 (6 bases). CDR3 length: 13 amino acids. CDR1 is MNHNS, CDR2 SASEGT, per germline. The V end was cut by 4 bases, the J end by 2 bases, with 9 bases between. The CDR3 bases that were read are TGTGCCAGCAGTGCTCCAGGGGCCTACGAG. It translates to CASSAPGAYE. The entire CDR3 reads CASSAPGAYEQYF.

This clone was found many times. The DNA ends 3 residues before the CDR3 does, and the rest of the CDR3 is filled in from the germline J gene. The rearrangement links TRBV20-1 to TRBJ2-5; D gene ambiguous. CDR3 length: 15 residues. The V gene's germline CDR1 is DFQATT and CDR2 SNEGSKA (reference sequence). Trimming left V 3 bases short and J 5 bases short, with 19 bases between. Here the CDR3 reads CSASNIPPFAETQYF. Incomplete CDR3 DNA: TGCAGTGCTAGTAATATCCCGCCATTCGCGGAGACC.

This clone was counted between two and nine times. The CDR3 extends 3 residues past the end of the read, so its final part is completed from the germline J gene. J is TRBJ2-1 and V is TRBV5-1, with 11 bases lining up with TRBD2. V lost 1 base to trimming and J lost 0 bases; unmatched junction nucleotides: 6. Germline V gene data show CDR1 as SGHRS and CDR2 as YFSETQ. This CDR3 has 18 amino acids. CDR3 DNA, as far as it was read: TGCGCCAGCAGCTTGATATCCCTAGCGGGGGGCTCCTACAATGAG. It is translated as CASSLISLAGGSYNE. The entire CDR3 protein is CASSLISLAGGSYNEQFF.

This clone was detected ten times or more. The read terminates 3 residues before the CDR3 end, so the remaining end is supplied by the germline J gene. The V and J genes are TRBV11-2 and TRBJ2-5, with 7 bases identical to TRBD1. V shed 6 bases, J shed 5 bases, and the junction held 12 bases outside the gene matches. The germline CDR1 and CDR2 sequences are SGHAT and FQNNGV. This CDR3 is 15 amino acids long. The sequenced part of the CDR3 DNA is TGTGCCAGCAGTCTCCTTAAGGGGGCGGGTGAGACC. Translated, it gives CASSLLKGAGET. The entire CDR3 protein reads CASSLLKGAGETQYF.

This clone was recorded a few times. The read falls 3 residues short of the CDR3 end, and the missing part is taken from the germline J gene. The V call is TRBV7-2, the J call TRBJ2-2; possibly TRBD1 or TRBD2 for D (6 bases each). CDR1 SGHTA and CDR2 FQGNSA come from the germline V gene. There are 15 residues in the CDR3. The V end lost 8 bases, the J end lost 1 base, and 14 bases lay between the germline ends. CDR3 sequence reads: CASARDTRNTGELFF. CDR3 bases read: TGTGCCAGCGCGCGGGACACCAGGAACACCGGGGAG.

This clone occurred many times. CDR3 bases read: TGCAGTGCTCCTCCGGACAGGACAACCCGGGAG. This translates into CSAPPDRTTRE. The CDR3, in full, reads CSAPPDRTTRELFF. This sequence joins TRBV20-1 and TRBJ2-2; 7 bases map to TRBD1. The CDR3 goes on 3 residues after the read ends, and that part is filled in from the germline J gene. The J segment lost 9 bases and the V segment lost 5 bases, leaving 12 bases of the junction unmatched. There are 14 residues in the CDR3. Germline CDR1 is DFQATT and CDR2 is SNEGSKA (reference sequence).

There are many counts of this clone. The read comes to an end 3 residues before the CDR3 does, leaving the germline J gene to fill in the end. The chain is built from TRBV20-1 and TRBJ2-7, with 11 nucleotides matching TRBD1. Trimming took 7 bases from V and 2 from J; bases not matched to a gene: 10. The germline gives CDR1 DFQATT, CDR2 SNEGSKA (reference sequence). The CDR3 length is 15 residues. The CDR3 sequence is CSGSNPGQGAYEQYF. The sequenced CDR3 bases are TGCAGTGGATCCAACCCGGGACAGGGGGCCTACGAG.

This clone appeared many times. The observed sequence ends 3 residues before the CDR3 terminus, with the missing tail filled in from the germline J gene. The chain combines TRBV5-1 with TRBJ2-1; TRBD1 aligns across 9 bases. The germline gives CDR1 SGHRS, CDR2 YFSETQ. CDR3 length: 16 residues. V lost 3 bases, J lost 4 bases, and 8 bases stayed unmatched. The covered CDR3 bases are TGCGCCAGCAGCTCACCGGGACAGGGCCAGTACAATGAG. Translated, it gives CASSSPGQGQYNE. The full-length CDR3 reads as CASSSPGQGQYNEQFF.

A few counts support this clone. The CDR3 end falls 3 residues outside the read, so it is completed with the germline J gene. The chain uses TRBV19 and TRBJ2-5; TRBD1 agrees at 9 bases. V shed 6 bases, J shed 3 bases, and the junction held 5 bases outside the gene matches. From germline, CDR1 is LNHDA and CDR2 SQIVND (reference sequence). The CDR3 runs 14 residues. Incomplete CDR3 DNA: TGTGCCAGTAGGGCACAGGGGGCAAAAGAGACC. Translation: CASRAQGAKET. The entire CDR3 protein reads CASRAQGAKETQYF.

The table lists this clone with a few counts. Sequencing ends 3 residues short of the CDR3 end; the germline J gene provides the rest. The rearrangement joins TRBV6-1 to TRBJ2-7; D might be TRBD1 (6 bases). The CDR3 has 14 amino acids. The germline V gene has CDR1 MNHNS and CDR2 SASEGT. V was trimmed by 4 bases and J by 2 bases, leaving 12 bases between them. The CDR3 sequence: CASSGGTYPYEQYF. CDR3 bases read: TGTGCCAGCAGTGGTGGGACATACCCCTACGAG.

With respect to this clone: The CDR3 end falls 3 residues outside the read, so it is completed with the germline J gene. The rearrangement joins TRBV30 to TRBJ1-6, with 7 bases that match TRBD1. The CDR3 is made up of 14 amino acids. The V segment lost 5 bases and the J segment 4 bases; nucleotides outside the gene matches: 5. Germline values: CDR1 GTSNPN, CDR2 SVGIG (reference sequence). The CDR3: CAWGQAKYNSPLHF. The sequenced part of the CDR3 DNA is TGTGCCTGGGGACAGGCGAAATATAATTCACCC.

CDR3: CASSSNRGDYEQYF. CDR3 DNA (partial): TGTGCCAGCAGCTCCAACAGGGGAGACTACGAG. The chain couples TRBV7-9 to TRBJ2-7; 7 bases are a match to TRBD1. From the germline J gene comes the end of the CDR3, since the read stops 3 residues before it. The J segment lost 3 bases and the V segment lost 4 bases, leaving 6 bases of the junction unmatched. The CDR3 runs 14 residues. In germline, CDR1 is SEHNR, CDR2 FQNEAQ (reference sequence).

CDR3 protein: CASSPVPGQGAVTEAFF. The sequenced part of the CDR3 DNA is TGTGCCAGCTCACCCGTCCCGGGACAGGGGGCGGTCACTGAA. This chain uses TRBV18 with TRBJ1-1; 12 positions match TRBD1. Read coverage stops 3 residues before the CDR3 terminus; the germline J gene supplies the remainder. Germline lookup yields CDR1 KGHSH and CDR2 LQKENI. J gave up 4 bases and V 3 bases, and 9 bases lay outside the gene matches. The CDR3 contains 17 residues.